This entry concerns a single T cell receptor beta chain. Using immunoSEQ multiplex PCR, the repertoire was profiled, and TCRdb retains in-frame clones only, with some absent. The profile shows over 25,000 clones, about 85% of them singletons. The CDR3 runs 15 residues. Germline V gives CDR1 SNHLY, CDR2 FYNNEI. The V and J ends lost 6 bases and 4 bases, in that order; junction bases with no gene match: 3. This sample is drawn from a study of blood T cell repertoires in COVID-19. Study-level information: Some COVID-19 samples were acute and others convalescent; all came from the United States, Italy and Spain. From T cells, B-cell-depleted T cells, or PBMCs came the material, which was cDNA or gDNA.

This chain uses TRBV2 with TRBJ2-3; TRBD2 agrees at 14 bases. Material: peripheral blood. The receptor's source is a woman in her sixties with active COVID-19. The CDR3 reads CASSPGLAGADTQYF. Written as DNA, the CDR3 is TGTGCCAGCAGCCCGGGACTAGCGGGGGCAGATACGCAGTATTTT.